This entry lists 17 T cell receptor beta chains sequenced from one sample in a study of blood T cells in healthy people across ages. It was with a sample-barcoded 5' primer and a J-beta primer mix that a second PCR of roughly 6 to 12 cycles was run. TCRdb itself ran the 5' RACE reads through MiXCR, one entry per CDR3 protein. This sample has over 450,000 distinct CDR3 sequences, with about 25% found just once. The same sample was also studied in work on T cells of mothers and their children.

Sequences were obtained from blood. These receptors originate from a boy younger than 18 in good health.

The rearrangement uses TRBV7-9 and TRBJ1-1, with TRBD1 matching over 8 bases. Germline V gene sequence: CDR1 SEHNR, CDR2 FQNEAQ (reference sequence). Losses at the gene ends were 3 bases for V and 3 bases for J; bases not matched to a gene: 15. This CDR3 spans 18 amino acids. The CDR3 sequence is CASSFVWTGFERDTEAFF. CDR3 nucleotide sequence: TGTGCCAGCAGCTTCGTTTGGACAGGGTTTGAGAGGGACACTGAAGCTTTCTTT.

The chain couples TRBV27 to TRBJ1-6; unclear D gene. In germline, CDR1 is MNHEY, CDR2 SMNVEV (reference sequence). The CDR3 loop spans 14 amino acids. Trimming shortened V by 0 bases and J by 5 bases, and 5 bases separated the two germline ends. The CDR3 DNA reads TGTGCCAGCAGTTTATCGTCGGATAATTCACCCCTCCACTTT. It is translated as CASSLSSDNSPLHF.

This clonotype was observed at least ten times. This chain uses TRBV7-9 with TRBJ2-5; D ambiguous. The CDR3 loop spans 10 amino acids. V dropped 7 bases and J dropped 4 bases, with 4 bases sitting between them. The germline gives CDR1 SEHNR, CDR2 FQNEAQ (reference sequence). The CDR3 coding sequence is TGTGCCAGCATCGGAGAGACCCAGTACTTC. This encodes CASIGETQYF. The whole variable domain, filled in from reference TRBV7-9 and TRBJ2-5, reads DTGVSQNPRHKITKRGQNVTFRCDPISEHNRLYWYRQTLGQGPEFLTYFQNEAQLEKSRLLSDRFSAERPKGSFSTLEIQRTEQGDSAMYLCASIGETQYFGPGTRLLVL.

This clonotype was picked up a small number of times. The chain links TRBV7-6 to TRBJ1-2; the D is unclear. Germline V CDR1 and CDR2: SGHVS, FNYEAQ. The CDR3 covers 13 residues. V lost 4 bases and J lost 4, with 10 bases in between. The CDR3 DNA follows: TGTGCCAGCAGCTCCCGAAGGAGCTATGGCTACACCTTC. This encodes CASSSRRSYGYTF.

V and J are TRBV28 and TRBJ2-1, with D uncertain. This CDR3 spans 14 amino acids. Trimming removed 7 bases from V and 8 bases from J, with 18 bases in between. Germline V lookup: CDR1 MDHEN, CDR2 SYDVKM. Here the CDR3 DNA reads TGTGCCAGCATGAGGACCCTAGTCTCCTATGAGCAGTTCTTC. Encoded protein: CASMRTLVSYEQFF.

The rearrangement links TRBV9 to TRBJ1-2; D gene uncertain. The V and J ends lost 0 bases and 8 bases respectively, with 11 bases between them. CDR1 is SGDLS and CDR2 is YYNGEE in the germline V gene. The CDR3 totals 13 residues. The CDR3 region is CASSVDLRSGYTF. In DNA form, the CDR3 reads TGTGCCAGCAGCGTAGATCTTCGTTCGGGCTACACCTTC.

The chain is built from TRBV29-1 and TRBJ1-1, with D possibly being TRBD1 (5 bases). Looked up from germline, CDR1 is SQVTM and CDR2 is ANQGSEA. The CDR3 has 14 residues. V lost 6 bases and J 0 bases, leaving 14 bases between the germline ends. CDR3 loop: CSVARGPMNTEAFF. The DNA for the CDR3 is TGCAGCGTCGCGAGGGGACCCATGAACACTGAAGCTTTCTTT. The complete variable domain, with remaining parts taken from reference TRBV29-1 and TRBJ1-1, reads SAVISQKPSRDICQRGTSLTIQCQVDSQVTMMFWYRQQPGQSLTLIATANQGSEATYESGFVIDKFPISRPNLTFSTLTVSNMSPEDSSIYLCSVARGPMNTEAFFGQGTRLTVV.

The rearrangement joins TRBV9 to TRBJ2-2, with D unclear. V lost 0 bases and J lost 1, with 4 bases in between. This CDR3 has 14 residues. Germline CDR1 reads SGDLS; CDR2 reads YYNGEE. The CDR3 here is CASSVGGNTGELFF. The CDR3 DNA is TGTGCCAGCAGCGTAGGAGGGAACACCGGGGAGCTGTTTTTT.

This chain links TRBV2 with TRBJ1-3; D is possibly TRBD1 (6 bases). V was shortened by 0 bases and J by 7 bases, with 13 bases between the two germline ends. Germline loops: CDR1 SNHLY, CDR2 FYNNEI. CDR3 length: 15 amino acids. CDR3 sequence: CASSEAEGGSNTIYF. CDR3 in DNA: TGTGCCAGCAGTGAAGCCGAAGGGGGTTCCAACACCATATATTTT.

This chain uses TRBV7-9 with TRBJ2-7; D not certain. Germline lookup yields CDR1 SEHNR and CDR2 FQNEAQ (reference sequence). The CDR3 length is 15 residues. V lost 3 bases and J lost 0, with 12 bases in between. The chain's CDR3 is CASSLSAYSSYEQYF. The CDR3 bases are TGTGCCAGCAGCTTGTCGGCCTATAGCTCCTACGAGCAGTACTTC.

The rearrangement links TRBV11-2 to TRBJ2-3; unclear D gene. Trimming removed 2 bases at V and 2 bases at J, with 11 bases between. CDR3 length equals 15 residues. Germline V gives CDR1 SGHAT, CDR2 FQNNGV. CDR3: CASSLILSLTDTQYF. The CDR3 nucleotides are TGTGCCAGCAGCTTAATTCTGAGCCTCACAGATACGCAGTATTTT.

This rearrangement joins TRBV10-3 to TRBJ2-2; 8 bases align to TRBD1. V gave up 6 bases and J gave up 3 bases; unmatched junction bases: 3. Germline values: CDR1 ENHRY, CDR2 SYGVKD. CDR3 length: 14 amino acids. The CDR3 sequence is CAIRDRVHTGELFF. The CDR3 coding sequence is TGTGCCATCAGGGACAGGGTCCACACCGGGGAGCTGTTTTTT.

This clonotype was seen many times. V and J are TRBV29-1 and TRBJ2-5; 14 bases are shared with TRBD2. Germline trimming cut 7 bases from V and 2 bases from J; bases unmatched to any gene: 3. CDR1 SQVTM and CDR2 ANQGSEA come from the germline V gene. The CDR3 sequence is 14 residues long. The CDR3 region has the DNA TGCAGCGGAAGACTAGCGGGGGGGCAAGAGACCCAGTACTTC. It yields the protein CSGRLAGGQETQYF.

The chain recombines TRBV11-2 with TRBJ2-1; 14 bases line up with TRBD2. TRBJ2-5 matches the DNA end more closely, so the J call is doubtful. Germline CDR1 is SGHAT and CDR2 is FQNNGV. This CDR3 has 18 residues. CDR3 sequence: CASSLLGGLAGEQETQYF. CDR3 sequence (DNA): TGTGCCAGCAGCTTGCTAGGGGGACTAGCGGGGGAGCAAGAGACCCAGTACTTC.

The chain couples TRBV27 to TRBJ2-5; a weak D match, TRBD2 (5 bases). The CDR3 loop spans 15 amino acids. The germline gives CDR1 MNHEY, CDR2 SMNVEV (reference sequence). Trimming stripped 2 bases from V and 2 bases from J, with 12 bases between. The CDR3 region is CASSLEGTGQETQYF. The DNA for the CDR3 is TGTGCCAGCAGTTTAGAGGGTACGGGACAAGAGACCCAGTACTTC.

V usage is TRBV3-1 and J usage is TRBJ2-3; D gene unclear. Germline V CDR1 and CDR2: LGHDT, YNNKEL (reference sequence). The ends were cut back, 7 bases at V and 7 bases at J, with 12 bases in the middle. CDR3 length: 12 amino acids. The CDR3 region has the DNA TGTGCCAGCACCTCCGACGGAAATACGCAGTATTTT. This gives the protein CASTSDGNTQYF.

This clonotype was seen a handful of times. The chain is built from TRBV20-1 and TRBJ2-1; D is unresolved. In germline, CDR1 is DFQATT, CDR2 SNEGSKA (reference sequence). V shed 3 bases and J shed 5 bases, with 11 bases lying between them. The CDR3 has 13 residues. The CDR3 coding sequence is TGCAGTGCTAGGGGCGAAAATCACAATGAGCAGTTCTTC. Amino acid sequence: CSARGENHNEQFF.